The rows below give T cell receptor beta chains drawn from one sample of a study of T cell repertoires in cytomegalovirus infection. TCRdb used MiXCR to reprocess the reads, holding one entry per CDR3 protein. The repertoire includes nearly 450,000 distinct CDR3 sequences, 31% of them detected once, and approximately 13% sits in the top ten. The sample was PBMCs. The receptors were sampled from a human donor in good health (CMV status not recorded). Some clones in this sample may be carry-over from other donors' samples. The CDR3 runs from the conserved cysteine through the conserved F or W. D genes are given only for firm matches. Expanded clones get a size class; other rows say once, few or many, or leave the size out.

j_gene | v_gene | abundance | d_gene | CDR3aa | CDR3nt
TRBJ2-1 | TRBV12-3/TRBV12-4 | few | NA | CASSSWTVGHEQFF | TGTGCCAGCAGTTCCTGGACCGTAGGTCATGAGCAGTTCTTC
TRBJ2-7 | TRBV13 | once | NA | CASSSDRKSYEQYF | TGTGCCAGCAGCTCCGACAGGAAATCCTACGAGCAGTACTTC
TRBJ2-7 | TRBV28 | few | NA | CASSLEVRGGEQYF | TGTGCCAGCAGTTTAGAGGTGCGCGGCGGCGAGCAGTACTTC
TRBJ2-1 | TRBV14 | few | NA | CASSGRVTNEQFF | TGTGCCAGCTCTGGGCGGGTTACTAATGAGCAGTTCTTC
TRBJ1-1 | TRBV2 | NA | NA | CASRSGPEAFF | TGTGCCAGCAGGTCTGGTCCCGAAGCTTTCTTT
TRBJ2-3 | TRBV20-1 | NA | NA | CSASRTDFTSDTQYF | TGCAGTGCTAGCAGGACAGACTTTACCTCAGATACGCAGTATTTT
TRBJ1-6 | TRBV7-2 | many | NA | CASSFGRVSYNSPLHF | TGTGCCAGCAGCTTTGGCAGAGTCTCCTATAATTCACCCCTCCACTTT
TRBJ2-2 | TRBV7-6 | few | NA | CASSLGRDPWSTGELFF | TGTGCCAGCAGCTTAGGAAGGGATCCCTGGAGCACCGGGGAGCTGTTTTTT
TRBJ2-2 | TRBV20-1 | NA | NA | CSAITGTNTGELFF | TGCAGTGCTATTACGGGCACCAACACCGGGGAGCTGTTTTTT
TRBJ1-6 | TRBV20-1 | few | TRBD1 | CSARPGTGNSPLHF | TGCAGTGCTAGACCCGGGACAGGGAATTCACCCCTCCACTTT
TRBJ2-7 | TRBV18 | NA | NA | CASSPTGTDYEQYF | TGTGCCAGCTCACCTACCGGGACCGACTACGAGCAGTACTTC
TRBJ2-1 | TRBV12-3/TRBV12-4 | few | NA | CASSPGSPKPNEQFF | TGTGCCAGCAGCCCCGGGTCGCCGAAACCAAATGAGCAGTTCTTC
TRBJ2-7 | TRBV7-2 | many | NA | CASSYQRGAYEQYF | TGTGCCAGCAGCTACCAACGGGGAGCCTACGAGCAGTACTTC
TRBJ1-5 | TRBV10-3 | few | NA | CATRGLNSNQPQHF | TGTGCCACCCGGGGGCTAAATAGCAATCAGCCCCAGCATTTT
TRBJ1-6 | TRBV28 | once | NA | CASSLRGVRAPLHF | TGTGCCAGCAGTTTACGAGGGGTGCGCGCACCCCTCCACTTT
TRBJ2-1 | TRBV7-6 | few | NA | CASSLDGNWGNEQFF | TGTGCCAGCAGCTTAGATGGGAATTGGGGCAATGAGCAGTTCTTC
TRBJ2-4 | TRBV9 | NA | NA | CASSVAGLAKNIQYF | TGTGCCAGCAGCGTTGCGGGACTAGCCAAAAACATTCAGTACTTC
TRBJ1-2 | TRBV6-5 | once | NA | CASSSDRAYGYTF | TGTGCCAGCAGTTCCGACAGAGCCTATGGCTACACCTTC
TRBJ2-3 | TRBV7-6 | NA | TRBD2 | CATTRSGGEETQYF | TGTGCCACCACTCGGTCGGGGGGGGAAGAGACGCAGTATTTT
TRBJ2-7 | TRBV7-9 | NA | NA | CASGPQIGDEQYF | TGTGCCAGCGGTCCACAGATAGGCGACGAGCAGTACTTC
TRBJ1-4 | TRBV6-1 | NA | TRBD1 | CASRPGTGSEKLFF | TGTGCCAGCAGGCCCGGGACAGGGAGCGAAAAACTGTTTTTT
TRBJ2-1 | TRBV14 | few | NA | CASSHTRFGDRKGLIHEQFF | TGTGCCAGCAGCCATACAAGGTTCGGGGACCGAAAAGGGCTTATCCATGAGCAGTTCTTC
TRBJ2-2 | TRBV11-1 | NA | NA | CASSLQRVNTGELFF | TGTGCCAGCAGCTTACAAAGGGTGAACACCGGGGAGCTGTTTTTT
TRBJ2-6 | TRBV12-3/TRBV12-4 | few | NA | CASSPSWGANVLTF | TGTGCCAGCAGTCCTAGCTGGGGGGCCAACGTCCTGACTTTC
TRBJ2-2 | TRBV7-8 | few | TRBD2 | CASTITSVQRTTGELFF | TGTGCCAGCACCATAACTAGCGTTCAACGAACAACCGGGGAGCTGTTTTTT
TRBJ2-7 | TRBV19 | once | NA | CASSSGGGPSYEQYF | TGTGCCAGTAGTAGCGGTGGGGGACCCTCCTACGAGCAGTACTTC
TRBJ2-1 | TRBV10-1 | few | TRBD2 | CASSILAGGNEQFF | TGCGCCAGCAGTATTCTAGCGGGAGGGAATGAGCAGTTCTTC
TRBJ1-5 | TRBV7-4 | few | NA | CASGNNQPQHF | TGTGCCAGCGGAAACAATCAGCCCCAGCATTTT
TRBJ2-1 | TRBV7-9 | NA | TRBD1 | CASSLALQGIYNEQFF | TGTGCCAGCAGCTTAGCCTTACAGGGGATCTACAATGAGCAGTTCTTC
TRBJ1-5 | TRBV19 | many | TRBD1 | CASSIVWTGDGQPQHF | TGTGCCAGTAGTATAGTCTGGACAGGGGATGGTCAGCCCCAGCATTTT
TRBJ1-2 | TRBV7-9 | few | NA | CASSLVTVSRGYTF | TGTGCCAGCAGCTTAGTTACGGTATCTCGCGGCTACACCTTC
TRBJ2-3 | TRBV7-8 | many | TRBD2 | CASSPGGGQEADTQYF | TGTGCCAGCAGCCCCGGGGGGGGCCAGGAGGCAGATACGCAGTATTTT
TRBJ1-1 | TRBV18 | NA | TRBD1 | CASSRGQAEAFF | TGTGCCAGCTCGCGAGGACAGGCTGAAGCTTTCTTT
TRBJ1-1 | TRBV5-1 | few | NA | CASNLRSGRTVGRAFF | TGCGCCAGCAATTTAAGGTCTGGGCGTACCGTCGGGAGAGCTTTCTTT
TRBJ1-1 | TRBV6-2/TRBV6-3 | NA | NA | CATSPVTVDTEAFF | TGTGCCACCTCCCCTGTGACAGTGGACACTGAAGCTTTCTTT
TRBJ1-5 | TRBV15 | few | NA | CATSRDRGAGQPQHF | TGTGCCACCAGCAGAGACCGCGGGGCGGGTCAGCCCCAGCATTTT
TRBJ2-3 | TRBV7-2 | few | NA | CASSLRGDRRDTQYF | TGTGCCAGCAGCTTAAGGGGGGACAGAAGAGATACGCAGTATTTT
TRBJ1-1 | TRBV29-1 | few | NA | CSVGVGMNTEAFF | TGCAGCGTTGGGGTAGGCATGAACACTGAAGCTTTCTTT
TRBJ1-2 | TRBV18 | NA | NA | CASSPAGGRTNYGYTF | TGTGCCAGCTCACCAGCGGGGGGTCGGACAAACTATGGCTACACCTTC
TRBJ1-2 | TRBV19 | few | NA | CASSIGDTNGYTF | TGTGCCAGTAGTATAGGGGACACCAATGGCTACACCTTC
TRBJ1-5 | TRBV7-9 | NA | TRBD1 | CASSSGQGADQPQHF | TGTGCCAGCAGCTCCGGACAGGGGGCGGATCAGCCCCAGCATTTT
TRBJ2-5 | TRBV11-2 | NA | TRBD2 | CASRLGGLAGGETKYF | TGTGCCAGCAGATTAGGGGGACTAGCGGGGGGAGAGACCAAGTACTTC
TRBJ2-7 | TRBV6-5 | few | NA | CASRNGKVGVHEQYF | TGTGCCAGCAGAAACGGCAAAGTAGGAGTCCACGAGCAGTACTTC
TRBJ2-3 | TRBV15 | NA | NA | CATSLDPTDTQYF | TGTGCCACCAGCTTGGACCCCACAGATACGCAGTATTTT
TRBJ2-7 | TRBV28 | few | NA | CASSSPGAGEQYF | TGTGCCAGCAGTTCTCCCGGGGCCGGGGAGCAGTACTTC
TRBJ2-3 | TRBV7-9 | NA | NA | CASSNSPTSTFTATQYF | TGTGCCAGCAGCAACTCACCGACTAGTACCTTCACAGCTACGCAGTATTTT
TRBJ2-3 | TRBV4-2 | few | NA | CASSQDGGSGTTDTQYF | TGTGCCAGCAGCCAAGATGGGGGGAGCGGGACAACAGATACGCAGTATTTT
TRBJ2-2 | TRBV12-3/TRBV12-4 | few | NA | CASSARGQTNTGELFF | TGTGCCAGCAGTGCGCGAGGACAGACGAACACCGGGGAGCTGTTTTTT
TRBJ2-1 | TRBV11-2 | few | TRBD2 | CASSLDLGLAGGRENNEQFF | TGTGCCAGCAGCTTAGATCTGGGACTAGCGGGGGGGCGGGAAAACAATGAGCAGTTCTTC
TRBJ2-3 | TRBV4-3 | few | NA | CASSQGPGGSTDTQYF | TGCGCCAGCAGCCAAGGCCCAGGGGGGAGCACAGATACGCAGTATTTT
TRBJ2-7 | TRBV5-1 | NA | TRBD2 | CASSTTSGGHYEQYF | TGCGCCAGCAGCACTACTAGCGGGGGCCACTACGAGCAGTACTTC
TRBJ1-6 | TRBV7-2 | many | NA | CASSLDYYNSPLHF | TGTGCCAGCAGCCTCGACTATTATAATTCACCCCTCCACTTT
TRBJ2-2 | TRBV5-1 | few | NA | CASSIDLFSRTGELFF | TGCGCCAGCAGCATAGACCTTTTTTCACGCACCGGGGAGCTGTTTTTT
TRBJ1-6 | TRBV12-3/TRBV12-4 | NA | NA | CASSPQGDGLHF | TGTGCCAGCAGTCCCCAGGGAGATGGCCTCCACTTT
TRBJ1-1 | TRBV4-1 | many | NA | CASSQDMGGGKMNTEAFF | TGCGCCAGCAGCCAAGATATGGGCGGGGGCAAAATGAACACTGAAGCTTTCTTT
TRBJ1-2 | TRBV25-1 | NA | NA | CASSEAGGKNGYTF | TGTGCCAGCAGTGAAGCTGGCGGAAAGAATGGCTACACCTTC
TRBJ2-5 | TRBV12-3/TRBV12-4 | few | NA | CASSSDPPIQETQYF | TGTGCCAGCAGTTCAGATCCCCCGATCCAAGAGACCCAGTACTTC
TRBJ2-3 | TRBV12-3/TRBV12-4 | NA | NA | CASSFRADTDTQYF | TGTGCCAGCAGTTTTCGAGCAGACACAGATACGCAGTATTTT
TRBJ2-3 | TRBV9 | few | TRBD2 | CASSVLRGGTADTQYF | TGTGCCAGCAGCGTCTTGCGGGGGGGGACGGCGGATACGCAGTATTTT
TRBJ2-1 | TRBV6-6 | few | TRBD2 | CASSYATSGDNEQFF | TGTGCCAGCAGTTACGCGACTAGCGGGGACAATGAGCAGTTCTTC